Detailed here is one T cell receptor beta chain. This clonotype occurred a few times. The clone's antigen remains unknown. Per-nucleotide qualities are absent, and no much larger clonotype sits a single base away. The method behind the library was RT-PCR. The sequencer listed for this sample is Illumina HiSeq 2500. TCRdb itself trimmed the public reads at Q25 with fastp, ran MiXCR and retained productive beta chains. When rows share a CDR3 protein, they turn into one entry using the most common DNA and genes. The sample has some 570,000 distinct CDR3 sequences on record, roughly 10% of them singletons. The top ten clones comprise 8% to 13% of the sample. Counted from cysteine to phenylalanine, this CDR3 has 14 amino acids. Just the 42-base CDR3 DNA is kept, in frame starting at base 1. CDR1 and CDR2, looked up from the germline V gene, are SGDLS and YYNGEE. V sheds 0 bases and J sheds 5 bases, leaving 12 bases between their ends.

This specimen comes from a study of response to subunit inactivated influenza vaccine (dated by TCRdb to 2017 to 2018). In the study overall: The study used deep quantitative T cell receptor repertoire profiling to track responses to a trivalent subunit inactivated influenza vaccine.

The paper as a whole reports these results and caveats: It was suggested by the authors that each seasonal influenza vaccination may recruit only a limited number of new T cells.

The same data also went into a second study, on T cells expressing NK-cell markers. As the second publication notes: TCR beta cDNA libraries were made by 5'RACE template switching that added a universal primer site and unique molecular identifiers. Three sorted T-cell subsets (CD3+CD56+NKG2C+, CD3+CD56+NKG2C- and CD3+CD56-NKG2C+) from several donors had their TCR beta-chain repertoires profiled. Seven of the eight sequenced donors were HCMV-seropositive and one was HCMV-seronegative. In several experiments an anti-gammadeltaTCR antibody was added to restrict sorting to alphabetaTCR-expressing T cells. In several donors, the dominant CD3+CD56+NKG2C+ clonotypes ranked among the top 10 CD8+ clonotypes, making up 1.0-7.0% of CD8+ T cells. Those dominant clonotypes were again the most abundant among CD3+CD56-NKG2C+ cells in several donors, at about 25-60.1%. Whether the expanded NKG2C-expressing T cell clones were specific for HCMV antigens was left unclear. The eight sequenced donors were randomly selected healthy volunteers, three men and five women. HCMV-specific IgG was detected in serum with a commercial ELISA kit to determine HCMV serostatus. Ficoll density gradient centrifugation was used to isolate peripheral blood mononuclear cells from blood. For roughly six donors, bulk peripheral blood T-cell repertoires were additionally sequenced from unsorted PBMC. cDNA synthesis was primed from the TCR beta constant segment and was followed by two successive PCR amplification steps. The libraries were sequenced on Illumina HiSeq 2000/2500, MiSeq or NextSeq, producing 2 x 150 bp reads. MIGEC was used to demultiplex reads and group the reads by UMI, and MiTCR was used to assemble and quantify clonotypes. Only TCR cDNA sequences supported by at least two reads were kept to exclude erroneous sequences. The tcR package was used for downstream repertoire analysis, and clonotypes were matched between fractions using CDR3 nucleotide sequence together with V segment. Antigen specificity was annotated against VDJdb with VDJmatch, allowing one amino acid substitution in CDR3.

The material sequenced was PBMCs from blood, taken on the day of vaccination. This clonotype was obtained from a man aged 50-60 years who received an inactivated influenza vaccine. Donor details come from another sample of the same person, matched by shared clones. The V gene is TRBV9 and the J gene is TRBJ2-7; TRBD2 might be the D gene, on 6 matching bases. In nucleotides, the sequence is TGTGCCAGCAGCGTAGCGGGAGTGCAGGACGAGCAGTACTTC. Its protein product is CASSVAGVQDEQYF.